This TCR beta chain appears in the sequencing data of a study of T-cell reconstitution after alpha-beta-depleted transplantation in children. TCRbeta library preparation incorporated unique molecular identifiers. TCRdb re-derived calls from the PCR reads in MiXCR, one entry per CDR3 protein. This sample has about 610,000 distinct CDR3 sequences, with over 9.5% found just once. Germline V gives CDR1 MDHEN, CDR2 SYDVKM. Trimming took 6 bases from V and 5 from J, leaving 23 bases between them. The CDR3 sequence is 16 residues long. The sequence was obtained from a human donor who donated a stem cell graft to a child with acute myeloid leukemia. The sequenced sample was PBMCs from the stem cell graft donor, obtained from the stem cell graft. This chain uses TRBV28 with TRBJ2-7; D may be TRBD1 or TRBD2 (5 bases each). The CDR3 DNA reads TGTGCCAGCAGGGGGACCGGCAGGGCACGCAAAGACGAGCAGTACTTC. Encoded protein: CASRGTGRARKDEQYF.